These 23 T cell receptor beta chains originate from one sample sequenced in a study of graft-versus-host responses after intestinal transplantation. TCRdb's copy holds only in-frame clones and misses some; the assay was immunoSEQ multiplex PCR. Of 80,000 or so clones listed, roughly 90% are singletons. The sample was PBMCs, taken 98 days after intestinal transplantation. The receptors were gathered from a human patient who received an intestinal transplant, so some T cells may come from the graft donor.

The chain's CDR3 is CSVGDYRDWYSYEQYF. The CDR3 nucleotides read TGCAGCGTTGGGGATTACAGGGATTGGTACTCCTACGAGCAGTACTTC. The V gene is TRBV29-1, the J gene TRBJ2-7, with TRBD1 as a possible D gene (6 bases). The CDR3 length is 16 residues. Trimming cost V 4 bases and J 0 bases, with 19 bases left between them. CDR1 is SQVTM, CDR2 ANQGSEA, per germline.

The rearrangement links TRBV7-3 to TRBJ2-2; 8 bases are a match to TRBD1. Germline CDR1 reads SGHTA; CDR2 reads FQGTGA. The CDR3 is 17 amino acids. The junction had 13 bases not matched to a gene; V was cut back by 5 bases and J by 5 bases. The CDR3 spells CASSPTRQGARTGELFF. The CDR3 DNA sequence: TGTGCCAGCAGCCCAACCCGTCAGGGGGCGAGGACCGGGGAGCTGTTTTTT.

The gene calls are TRBV5-1 and TRBJ1-2; no firm D call. The CDR3 covers 12 residues. V gave up 0 bases and J gave up 4 bases, with 4 bases separating them. Per the germline V gene, CDR1 is SGHRS and CDR2 is YFSETQ. The CDR3 spells CASSLDGYGYTF. The DNA for the CDR3 is TGCGCCAGCAGCTTGGACGGCTATGGCTACACCTTC.

The chain combines TRBV14 with TRBJ2-5, with 8 nucleotides matching TRBD2. The CDR3 has 17 amino acids. The V segment lost 0 bases and the J segment 1 base; nucleotides outside the gene matches: 7. CDR1 and CDR2 (germline): SGHDN, FVKESK. This chain's CDR3 is CASSQESSGRAQETQYF. The CDR3 DNA reads TGTGCCAGCAGCCAAGAGAGCTCCGGGAGGGCCCAAGAGACCCAGTACTTC.

DNA for the CDR3: TGTGCCAGCGGACCGGGACAGGGAAGCGGATTACAAGAGACCCAGTACTTC. Its protein is CASGPGQGSGLQETQYF. This sequence joins TRBV2 and TRBJ2-5, with TRBD1 identical over 9 bases. The V gene's germline CDR1 is SNHLY and CDR2 FYNNEI. Trimming at V came to 8 bases and at J to 2 bases, leaving 15 bases not matched to a gene. CDR3 length: 17 amino acids.

The chain carries TRBV29-1 and TRBJ2-3; TRBD2 agrees at 11 bases. J lost 2 bases, V lost 4 bases, and 5 bases had no gene match. There are 15 residues in the CDR3. In germline, CDR1 is SQVTM, CDR2 ANQGSEA. The CDR3 loop reads CSVVGTSGLTDTQYF. For the CDR3, the DNA is TGCAGCGTTGTAGGGACTAGCGGACTCACAGATACGCAGTATTTT.

This chain uses TRBV2 with TRBJ1-2; possibly TRBD1 for D (5 bases). The germline V gene encodes CDR1 SNHLY and CDR2 FYNNEI. V lost 10 bases and J lost 4, with 22 bases in between. The CDR3 spans 15 residues. The CDR3 DNA sequence: TGTGCCATACCGGGACGCCAATCGACCTTCTATGGCTACACCTTC. This encodes CAIPGRQSTFYGYTF.

The gene calls are TRBV5-4 and TRBJ1-1, with TRBD1 identical over 11 bases. Germline V gene sequence: CDR1 SGHNT, CDR2 YYREEE (reference sequence). The CDR3 covers 15 residues. With 3 bases clipped from V and 6 bases from J, the junction kept 7 bases outside the gene matches. The CDR3 DNA reads TGTGCCAGCAGCTCCCGGGACAGGGGGAGCGCTGAAGCTTTCTTT. It codes for CASSSRDRGSAEAFF.

This rearrangement joins TRBV5-4 to TRBJ1-3, with 7 bases lining up with TRBD1. Germline V gene lookup returns CDR1 SGHNT and CDR2 YYREEE (reference sequence). This CDR3 comprises 17 residues. Unmatched junction bases numbered 11, after V lost 4 bases and J lost 1 base. The CDR3 region is CASSATRGQYSGNTIYF. The CDR3, as DNA: TGTGCCAGCAGCGCCACGCGGGGACAGTATTCTGGAAACACCATATATTTT. The full variable domain, in which reference TRBV5-4 and TRBJ1-3 provide the parts outside the CDR3, is ETGVTQSPTHLIKTRGQQVTLRCSSQSGHNTVSWYQQALGQGPQFIFQYYREEENGRGNFPPRFSGLQFPNYSSELNVNALELDDSALYLCASSATRGQYSGNTIYFGEGSWLTVV.

This chain joins TRBV5-4 and TRBJ2-1; D is uncertain. V lost 0 bases and J lost 0, with 7 bases in between. The CDR3 is made up of 15 amino acids. The germline V gene has CDR1 SGHNT and CDR2 YYREEE (reference sequence). CDR3 in amino acids: CASSLDRASYNEQFF. In nucleotides, the CDR3 is TGTGCCAGCAGCTTGGACCGGGCCTCCTACAATGAGCAGTTCTTC.

This sequence joins TRBV28 and TRBJ2-3; D uncertain. The V end lost 10 bases, the J end lost 2 bases, and 16 bases lay between the germline ends. The CDR3 has 14 residues. Germline CDR1 MDHEN, CDR2 SYDVKM. In DNA form, the CDR3 reads TGTGCCATCTCCCTTCCTGGGGACACAGATACGCAGTATTTT. Residues: CAISLPGDTDTQYF.

The gene calls are TRBV7-9 and TRBJ2-7; D is undetermined. The germline CDR1 and CDR2 sequences are SEHNR and FQNEAQ (reference sequence). Trimming left V 1 base short and J 1 base short, with 8 bases between. The CDR3 is 14 residues long. The CDR3, as DNA: TGTGCCAGCAGCTTAGTTGGATTATCCTACGAGCAGTACTTC. This gives the protein CASSLVGLSYEQYF. Using reference TRBV7-9 and TRBJ2-7 for the parts outside the CDR3, the full variable domain is DTGVSQNPRHKITKRGQNVTFRCDPISEHNRLYWYRQTLGQGPEFLTYFQNEAQLEKSRLLSDRFSAERPKGSFSTLEIQRTEQGDSAMYLCASSLVGLSYEQYFGPGTRLTVT.

This sequence joins TRBV5-6 and TRBJ2-4, with TRBD1 matching over 7 bases. Trimming took 4 bases from V and 0 from J; bases not matched to a gene: 10. The CDR3 has 17 amino acids. Germline assignment: CDR1 SGHDT and CDR2 YYEEEE. CDR3 nucleotide sequence: TGTGCCAGCAGCACTAAGACAGGGCCTATAGCCAAAAACATTCAGTACTTC. Translating gives CASSTKTGPIAKNIQYF.

V gene TRBV10-2 combines with J gene TRBJ1-1; D is ambiguous. This CDR3 is built from 16 residues. Per germline, CDR1 WSHSY and CDR2 SAAADI. Trimming took 5 bases from V and 0 from J, leaving 16 bases between them. The CDR3 loop reads CASSLHLGFVNTEAFF. The CDR3 DNA reads as TGCGCCAGCAGTTTGCATCTTGGATTCGTGAACACTGAAGCTTTCTTT.

This clone was picked up a small number of times. The chain joins TRBV10-3 to TRBJ1-1; 9 nucleotides match TRBD1. This CDR3 contains 15 residues. After removal of 0 bases from V and 6 bases from J, the junction contained 5 bases not matched to a gene. CDR1 and CDR2 from the germline V gene are ENHRY and SYGVKD. The chain's CDR3 is CAISESGTGRAEAFF. The DNA of the CDR3 is TGTGCCATCAGTGAGTCGGGGACAGGGAGGGCTGAAGCTTTCTTT.

The CDR3 DNA is TGCGCCAGCAGCCAAGACCGCCTTAGCACAGATACGCAGTATTTT. Translation: CASSQDRLSTDTQYF. The chain combines TRBV4-1 with TRBJ2-3; D not certain. Germline V gene data show CDR1 as MGHRA and CDR2 as YSYEKL. This CDR3 contains 15 residues. Trimming shortened V by 0 bases and J by 0 bases, and 7 bases separated the two germline ends.

The rearrangement links TRBV28 to TRBJ2-1; 11 nucleotides agree with TRBD2. Germline CDR1 reads MDHEN; CDR2 reads SYDVKM. The CDR3 has 16 residues. The V gene end was trimmed by 5 bases and the J gene end by 4 bases; junction bases not matched to a gene: 7. The CDR3 nucleotides read TGTGCCAGCAGTATCTTAGCGGGAGGGCCTTACAATGAGCAGTTCTTC. Amino acid sequence: CASSILAGGPYNEQFF.

The chain is built from TRBV27 and TRBJ2-6, with TRBD1 matching 10 bases. The germline V gene has CDR1 MNHEY and CDR2 SMNVEV (reference sequence). V was pared by 5 bases and J by 0 bases, with 7 bases of the junction left unmatched. This CDR3 has 18 residues. The CDR3 nucleotides read TGTGCCAGCAGTGTAAGACAGGGGGCGGGCTCTGGGGCCAACGTCCTGACTTTC. Encoded protein: CASSVRQGAGSGANVLTF.

This chain connects TRBV4-2 to TRBJ2-1; TRBD1 or TRBD2 may be the D gene (5 bases each). Looked up from germline, CDR1 is LGHNA and CDR2 is YNFKEQ. With 0 bases removed from V and 9 bases from J, the gap between germline ends came to 9 bases. The CDR3 is made up of 13 amino acids. This CDR3 is CASSQELGVEQFF. The CDR3 DNA reads TGTGCCAGCAGCCAAGAGCTGGGGGTTGAGCAGTTCTTC.

The V and J genes are TRBV9 and TRBJ1-6; weak D call: TRBD1 (6 bases). The CDR3 is made up of 14 amino acids. Germline CDR1 and CDR2: SGDLS and YYNGEE. Trimming cost V 0 bases and J 10 bases, with 11 bases left between them. The CDR3 nucleotides read TGTGCCAGCAGCGTAGCGTCAGACAGGTCACCCCTCCACTTT. It yields the protein CASSVASDRSPLHF.

The V call is TRBV4-1, the J call TRBJ1-5; D is undetermined. The CDR3 covers 16 residues. CDR1 and CDR2 (germline): MGHRA, YSYEKL. Trimming pared 3 bases from V and 4 bases from J, leaving 16 bases between. The CDR3 protein is CASSQWFSMGNQPQHF. The DNA for the CDR3 is TGCGCCAGCAGCCAGTGGTTTTCCATGGGAAATCAGCCCCAGCATTTT.

The chain links TRBV7-7 to TRBJ2-5, with TRBD2 identical over 12 bases. Germline V gives CDR1 SSHAT, CDR2 FNYEAQ (reference sequence). Trimming at V came to 2 bases and at J to 2 bases, leaving 0 bases not matched to a gene. The length of the CDR3 is 15 residues. In DNA form, the CDR3 reads TGTGCCAGCAGCTTACTAGCGGGGGGGCAAGAGACCCAGTACTTC. It codes for CASSLLAGGQETQYF.

The V call is TRBV2, the J call TRBJ2-2; D may be TRBD2 (7 bases). In germline, CDR1 is SNHLY, CDR2 FYNNEI. The CDR3 extends over 14 amino acids. With 6 bases removed from V and 3 bases from J, the gap between germline ends came to 11 bases. As DNA, the CDR3 is TGTGCCAGCAGCCGGGGGGCCGACACCGGGGAGCTGTTTTTT. It translates to CASSRGADTGELFF.